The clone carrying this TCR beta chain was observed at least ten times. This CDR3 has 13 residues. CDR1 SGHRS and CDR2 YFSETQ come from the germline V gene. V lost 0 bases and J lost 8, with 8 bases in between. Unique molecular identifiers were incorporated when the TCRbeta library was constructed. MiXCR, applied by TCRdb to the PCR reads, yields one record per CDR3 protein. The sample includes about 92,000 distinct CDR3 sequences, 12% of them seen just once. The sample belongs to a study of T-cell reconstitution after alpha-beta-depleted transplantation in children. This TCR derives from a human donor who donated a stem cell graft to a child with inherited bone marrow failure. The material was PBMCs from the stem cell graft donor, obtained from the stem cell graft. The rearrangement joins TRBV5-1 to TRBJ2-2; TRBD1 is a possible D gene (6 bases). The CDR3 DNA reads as TGCGCCAGCAGCTTGGAACAGGGAGGGGAGCTGTTTTTT. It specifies CASSLEQGGELFF.